This T cell receptor beta chain was obtained from a study of cytomegalovirus exposure and HLA in healthy donors. Study results and caveats: What TCR beta sequences reportedly achieved was accurate prediction of HLA-A and HLA-B alleles in most subjects. Three CMV-associated chains proved CMV antigen-specific in vitro. By a later analysis, the bulk of CMV-associated TCR beta chains appeared HLA-restricted.

The germline CDR1 and CDR2 sequences are MNHNS and SASEGT. The CDR3 covers 14 residues. Losses at the gene ends were 3 bases for V and 6 bases for J; bases not matched to a gene: 5. PCR was performed using 60 Vbeta and 13 Jbeta primers. This table comes from immunoSEQ multiplex PCR, and its TCRdb copy is limited to in-frame clones, with some not included. The table includes under 150,000 clones, 72% detected once. In the case of this clone: What it recognizes is unknown.

The V and J genes are TRBV6-1 and TRBJ1-5; TRBD1 matches 7 bases. This receptor was identified in a man in his fifties in good health and CMV-seropositive. The sequencing sample was made of PBMCs. The CDR3 region is CASSDYRGRQPQHF. The CDR3 bases are TGTGCCAGCAGTGACTACAGGGGCCGTCAGCCCCAGCATTTT.